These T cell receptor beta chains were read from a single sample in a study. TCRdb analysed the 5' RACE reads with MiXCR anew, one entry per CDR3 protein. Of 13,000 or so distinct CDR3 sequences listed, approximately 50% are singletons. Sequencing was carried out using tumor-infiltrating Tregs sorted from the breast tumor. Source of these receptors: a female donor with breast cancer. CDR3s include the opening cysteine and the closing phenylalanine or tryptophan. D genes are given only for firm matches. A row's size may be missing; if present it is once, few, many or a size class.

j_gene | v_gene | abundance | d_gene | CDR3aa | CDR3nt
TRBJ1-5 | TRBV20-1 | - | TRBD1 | CSAGRTGVSNQPQHF | TGCAGTGCTGGGCGGACAGGGGTCTCCAATCAGCCCCAGCATTTT
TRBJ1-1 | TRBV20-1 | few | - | CSASPQPGYGWGTEAFF | TGCAGTGCTAGTCCACAGCCAGGGTATGGTTGGGGCACTGAAGCTTTCTTT
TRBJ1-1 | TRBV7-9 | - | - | CASSRQGAAFF | TGTGCCAGCAGCCGCCAAGGTGCGGCTTTCTTT
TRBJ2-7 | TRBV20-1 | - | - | CSANVDVAEQYF | TGCAGTGCTAACGTCGACGTAGCCGAGCAGTACTTC
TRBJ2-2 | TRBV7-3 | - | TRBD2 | CASSFGLGANTGELFF | TGTGCCAGCAGCTTCGGACTAGGGGCGAACACCGGGGAGCTGTTTTTT
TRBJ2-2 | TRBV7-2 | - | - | CASSLGQTGELFF | TGTGCCAGCAGCTTAGGACAAACCGGGGAGCTGTTTTTT
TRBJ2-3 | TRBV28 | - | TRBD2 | CASSFWAGGQGTDTQYF | TGTGCCAGCAGTTTCTGGGCGGGAGGGCAGGGCACAGATACGCAGTATTTT
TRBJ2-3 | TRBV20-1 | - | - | CSASRAGLIKDTQYF | TGCAGTGCTTCCCGGGCCGGACTGATCAAGGATACGCAGTATTTT
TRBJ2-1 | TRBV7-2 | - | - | CASSSGQYNEQFF | TGTGCCAGCAGCTCCGGACAGTACAATGAGCAGTTCTTC
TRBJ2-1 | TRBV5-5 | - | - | CASSLNELAYEQFF | TGTGCCAGCAGCCTCAACGAACTAGCCTATGAGCAGTTCTTC
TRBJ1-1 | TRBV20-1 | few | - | CSAIDITNTEAFF | TGCAGTGCTATCGACATCACGAACACTGAAGCTTTCTTT
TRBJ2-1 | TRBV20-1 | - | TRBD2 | CSARGLAEYNEQFF | TGCAGTGCTAGGGGACTAGCGGAGTACAATGAGCAGTTCTTC
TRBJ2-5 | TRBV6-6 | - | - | CASSYSGGVVETQYF | TGTGCCAGCAGTTACTCGGGCGGAGTCGTAGAGACCCAGTACTTC
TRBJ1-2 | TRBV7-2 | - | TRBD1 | CASSLVLQGHGYGYTF | TGTGCCAGCAGCTTAGTTCTACAGGGGCACGGTTATGGCTACACCTTC
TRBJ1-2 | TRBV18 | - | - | CASSPPIRNGYTF | TGTGCCAGCTCACCACCGATAAGGAATGGCTACACCTTC
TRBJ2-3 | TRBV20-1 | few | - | CSASSSTDTQYF | TGCAGTGCTAGCTCCAGCACAGATACGCAGTATTTT
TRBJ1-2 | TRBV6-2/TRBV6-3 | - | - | CASSYSYGYTF | TGTGCCAGCAGTTACTCGTATGGCTACACCTTC
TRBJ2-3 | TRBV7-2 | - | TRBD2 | CASSKGLAGVRYTQYF | TGTGCCAGCAGCAAAGGACTAGCGGGAGTGCGCTATACGCAGTATTTT
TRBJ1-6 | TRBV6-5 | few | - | CASSYISGGGSPLHF | TGTGCCAGCAGTTACATCTCGGGGGGCGGTTCACCCCTCCACTTT
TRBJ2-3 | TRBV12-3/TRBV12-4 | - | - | CASSPTGPPTDTQYF | TGTGCCAGCAGCCCGACCGGGCCCCCAACAGATACGCAGTATTTT
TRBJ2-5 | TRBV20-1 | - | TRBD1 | CSASSDRAKTQYF | TGCAGTGCTAGTTCCGACAGGGCTAAGACCCAGTACTTC
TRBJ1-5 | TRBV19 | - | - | CASSAPGTGVRPQHF | TGTGCCAGTAGTGCCCCCGGGACGGGAGTTCGGCCCCAGCATTTT
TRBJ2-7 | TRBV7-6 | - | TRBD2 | CASSRTSSGRVYEQYF | TGTGCCAGCAGCCGAACCTCTAGCGGGAGGGTCTACGAGCAGTACTTC
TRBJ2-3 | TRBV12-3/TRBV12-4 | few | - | CASSNRDGIFF | TGTGCCAGCAGCAACCGGGACGGTATATTTTTT
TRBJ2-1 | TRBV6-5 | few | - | CASSYTGDYYNEQFF | TGTGCCAGCAGTTACACAGGGGACTACTACAATGAGCAGTTCTTC
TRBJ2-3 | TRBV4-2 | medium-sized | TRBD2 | CASSQWTSGRDDTQYF | TGTGCCAGCAGCCAATGGACTAGCGGGAGGGATGATACGCAGTATTTT
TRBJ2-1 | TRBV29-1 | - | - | CSAPPEGPLASHEQFF | TGCAGCGCACCCCCGGAGGGGCCCCTCGCTTCCCATGAGCAGTTCTTC
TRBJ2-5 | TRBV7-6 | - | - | CASSLTGLGQETQYF | TGTGCCAGCAGCTTGACAGGACTAGGCCAAGAGACCCAGTACTTC
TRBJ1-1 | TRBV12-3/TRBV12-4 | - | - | CASRLQGVTEAFF | TGTGCCAGCAGACTGCAGGGTGTCACTGAAGCTTTCTTT
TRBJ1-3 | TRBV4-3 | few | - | CASSQYVGTRNTIYF | TGCGCCAGCAGCCAATACGTCGGGACCAGAAACACCATATATTTT
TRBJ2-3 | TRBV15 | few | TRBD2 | CATSRATLGSGRSSDTQYF | TGTGCCACCAGCAGAGCCACGCTGGGTAGCGGGAGAAGTTCAGATACGCAGTATTTT
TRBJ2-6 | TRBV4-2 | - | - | CASTEQGSSGANVLTF | TGTGCCAGCACCGAACAGGGCTCCTCTGGGGCCAACGTCCTGACTTTC
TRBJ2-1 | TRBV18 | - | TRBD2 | CASSMKSSSGSSEQFF | TGTGCCAGCTCAATGAAATCTTCTAGCGGGAGTTCTGAGCAGTTCTTC
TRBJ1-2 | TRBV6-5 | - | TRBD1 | CASSYRGTATGTTGYTF | TGTGCCAGCAGTTACCGCGGGACAGCTACGGGGACTACTGGTTACACCTTC
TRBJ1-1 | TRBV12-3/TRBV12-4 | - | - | CASSGQLEAFF | TGTGCCAGCAGCGGACAGCTTGAAGCTTTCTTT
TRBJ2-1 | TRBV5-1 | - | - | CASSLWGSHNEQFF | TGCGCCAGCAGCTTGTGGGGATCCCACAATGAGCAGTTCTTC
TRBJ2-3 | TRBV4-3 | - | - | CASSQGREPTDTQYF | TGTGCCAGCAGCCAAGGCAGGGAGCCCACAGATACGCAGTATTTT
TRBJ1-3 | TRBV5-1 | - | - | CASSLTPVSGNTIYF | TGCGCCAGCAGCCTCACCCCAGTCTCTGGAAACACCATATATTTT
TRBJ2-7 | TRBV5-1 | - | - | CASSFGGAYEQYF | TGCGCCAGCAGCTTCGGCGGGGCCTACGAGCAGTACTTC
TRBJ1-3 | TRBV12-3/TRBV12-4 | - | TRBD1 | CASGHGQASGNTIYF | TGTGCCAGCGGCCACGGACAGGCCTCTGGAAACACCATATATTTT
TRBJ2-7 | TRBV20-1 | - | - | CSASPGTTSYEQYF | TGCAGTGCCTCCCCCGGGACGACCTCCTACGAGCAGTACTTC
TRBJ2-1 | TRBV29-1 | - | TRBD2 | CSVVLAGAGREFF | TGCAGCGTTGTTCTAGCGGGGGCGGGGCGGGAGTTCTTC
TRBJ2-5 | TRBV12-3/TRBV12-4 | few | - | CASSWGATETQYF | TGTGCCAGCAGTTGGGGGGCTACGGAGACCCAGTACTTC
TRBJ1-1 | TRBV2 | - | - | CASKGNRNTEAFF | TGTGCCAGCAAGGGCAACAGGAACACTGAAGCTTTCTTT
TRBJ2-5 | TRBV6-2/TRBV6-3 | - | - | CATGLRTQYF | TGTGCCACCGGACTCCGCACCCAGTACTTC
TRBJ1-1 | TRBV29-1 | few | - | CSVRTVNADTEAFF | TGCAGCGTACGGACAGTCAATGCGGACACTGAAGCTTTCTTT
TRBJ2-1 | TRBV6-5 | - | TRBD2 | CASSTTSGNFYNEQFF | TGTGCCAGCAGCACGACTAGCGGGAATTTCTACAATGAGCAGTTCTTC
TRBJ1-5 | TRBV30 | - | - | CAWSVGHSNQPQHF | TGCGCCTGGAGTGTGGGGCATAGCAATCAGCCCCAGCATTTT
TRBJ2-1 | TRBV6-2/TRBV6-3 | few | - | CASTGRGRNEQFF | TGTGCCAGCACCGGGAGAGGACGAAATGAGCAGTTCTTC
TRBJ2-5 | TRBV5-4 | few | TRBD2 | CASSPSGGRAETQYF | TGTGCCAGCAGCCCCAGTGGCGGGAGGGCGGAGACCCAGTACTTC
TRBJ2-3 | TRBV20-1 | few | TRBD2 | CSAMSSWGLVSDTQYF | TGCAGTGCTATGTCGTCTTGGGGACTAGTTTCAGATACGCAGTATTTT
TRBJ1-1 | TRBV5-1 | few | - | CASLRDASGTEAFF | TGCGCCAGCCTAAGAGACGCGTCGGGCACTGAAGCTTTCTTT
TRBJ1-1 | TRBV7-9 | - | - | CASSFNRDTEAFF | TGTGCCAGCAGCTTCAATAGGGACACTGAAGCTTTCTTT
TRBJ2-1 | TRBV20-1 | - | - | CSARSPAASCNEQFF | TGCAGTGCTCGCTCCCCAGCCGCATCCTGCAATGAGCAGTTCTTC